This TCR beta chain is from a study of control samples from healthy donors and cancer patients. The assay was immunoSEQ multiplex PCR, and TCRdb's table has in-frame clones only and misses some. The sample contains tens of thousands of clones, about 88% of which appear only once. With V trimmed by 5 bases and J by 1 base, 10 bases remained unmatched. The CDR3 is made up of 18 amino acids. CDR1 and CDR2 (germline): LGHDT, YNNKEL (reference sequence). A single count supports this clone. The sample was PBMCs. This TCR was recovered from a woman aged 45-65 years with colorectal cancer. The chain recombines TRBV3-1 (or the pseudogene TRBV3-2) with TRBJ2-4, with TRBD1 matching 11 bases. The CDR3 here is CASSDEDRGLTAKNIQYF. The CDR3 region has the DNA TGTGCCAGCAGCGACGAGGACAGGGGGCTGACGGCCAAAAACATTCAGTACTTC.